The sequence of this T cell receptor (beta chain) was determined in a study of blood T cell repertoires in COVID-19 (TCRdb year 2020). About the full investigation: Samples covering the acute and convalescent phases of COVID-19 were provided by collaborators in the United States, Italy and Spain. The material from the prospective study consisted of cDNA or gDNA derived from T cells, B-cell-depleted T cells, or PBMCs. Deeply sampled blood TCRbeta repertoires from subjects exposed to, actively infected with, or recovered from COVID-19 were included in the dataset. The repertoires were released in a freely available public database meant as a resource for research on the immune response to SARS-CoV-2. Samples were obtained from the ongoing ImmuneRACE study (first 160 participants) and from 950 to 1,500 subjects provided by 6 global collaborators. Sample metadata almost always included a de-identified subject ID, COVID-19 status, age in years and sex. Where available, HLA class I and class II types were taken from metadata supplied by the sample provider and were not determined by assay-based typing.

Spanning cysteine to phenylalanine, the CDR3 consists of 13 amino acids. Just the 39-base CDR3 DNA is kept, in frame starting at base 1. V trim: 3 bases; J trim: 5 bases; unmatched bases: 2. From a lookup of the germline V gene, CDR1 and CDR2 are SGHRS and YFSETQ. On this clone itself: The target of this receptor is not known. Base qualities are missing; no much larger clone stands one base away.

TCRbeta CDR3 regions were amplified from genomic DNA by means of the immunoSEQ Assay, a bias-controlled multiplex PCR. As for the authors' bioinformatics: The number of nucleated cells in each sample was estimated by amplification of reference gene primers within the assay. To quantify the absolute abundance of each unique TCRbeta CDR3 rearrangement, sequence reads were collapsed and filtered. For each sample, productive Simpson clonality was calculated as the square root of Simpson's diversity index over productive rearrangements. Here the immuneACCESS table is served through TCRdb, limited to in-frame sequences with V and J called. Missing clones are a known gap in these copies; in checked studies unresolved V genes cover under half, and the rest lacks a known reason. V and J calls and clone size follow that table, whereas D and trimming were derived from the DNA. In all, the sample holds approximately 72,000 clones, and about nine tenths of those were seen once. Together, the top ten hold around 12% of the sample.

Collaborating institutions collected whole blood in K2EDTA tubes following their own protocols. For TCRbeta analysis, collaborators shipped samples as frozen whole blood, isolated PBMCs, or DNA extracted from either of those sample types. Overall results and qualifications from the work: The quantity of clinical and demographic metadata differed by source and by participant and was supplied without curation.

The chain is made from TRBV5-1 and TRBJ2-1, with 7 central nucleotides matching TRBD1. What was sequenced was peripheral blood. The source is a woman in her fifties or sixties with acute or convalescent COVID-19. The DNA reads TGCGCCAGCAGCTCGGGACAGAACAATGAGCAGTTCTTC. Translated, it reads CASSSGQNNEQFF.